This TCR beta chain is drawn from a study of shared clonotypes between healthy human individuals. Approximately 32,000 T cell genomes, or about 290 ng DNA, went into unsorted PBMC replicate PCRs. The repertoire was sequenced with immunoSEQ multiplex PCR; TCRdb's copy has only in-frame clones and lacks some. The sample consists of roughly 500,000 clones, 60% to 85% of them appearing once. Input material: PBMCs. The receptor comes from a woman aged 40 to 55 in good health. Some clones in this sample may be carry-over from other donors' samples.

Written as DNA, the CDR3 is TGCGCCAGCAGCACCGGGACTAGCGGGAGTTTGGCGCAGTATTTT. Residues: CASSTGTSGSLAQYF. J is TRBJ2-3 and V is TRBV5-1, with 14 bases fitting TRBD2. The CDR3 spans 15 residues. Germline CDR1 SGHRS, CDR2 YFSETQ. The ends lost 4 bases at V and 10 bases at J; junction bases unmatched: 8.